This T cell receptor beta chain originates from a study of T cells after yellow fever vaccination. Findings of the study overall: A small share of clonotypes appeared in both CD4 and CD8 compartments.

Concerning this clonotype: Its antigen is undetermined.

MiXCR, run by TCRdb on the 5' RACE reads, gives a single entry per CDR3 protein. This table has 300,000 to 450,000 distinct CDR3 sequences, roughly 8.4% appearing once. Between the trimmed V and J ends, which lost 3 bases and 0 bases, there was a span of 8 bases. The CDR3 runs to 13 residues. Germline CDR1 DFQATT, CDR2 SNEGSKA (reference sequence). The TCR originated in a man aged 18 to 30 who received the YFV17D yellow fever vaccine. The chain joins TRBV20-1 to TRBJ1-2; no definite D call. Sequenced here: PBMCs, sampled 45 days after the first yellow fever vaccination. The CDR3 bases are TGCAGTGCTAGGTCGGGGACTAACTATGGCTACACCTTC. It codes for CSARSGTNYGYTF.